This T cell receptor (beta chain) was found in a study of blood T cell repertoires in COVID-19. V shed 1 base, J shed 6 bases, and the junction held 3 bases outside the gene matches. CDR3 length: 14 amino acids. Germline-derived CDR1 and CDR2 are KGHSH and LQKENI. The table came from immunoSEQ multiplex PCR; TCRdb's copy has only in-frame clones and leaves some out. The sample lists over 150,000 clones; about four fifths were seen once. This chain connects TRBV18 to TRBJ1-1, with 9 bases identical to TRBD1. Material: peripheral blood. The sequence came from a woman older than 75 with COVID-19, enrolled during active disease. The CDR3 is CASSPLQGASEAFF. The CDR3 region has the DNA TGTGCCAGCTCACCACTACAGGGGGCGTCTGAAGCTTTCTTT.